The entry below gives a single T cell receptor (beta chain) sequence along with its context. Data came from immunoSEQ multiplex PCR; TCRdb stores just in-frame clones and leaves some out. The sample consists of 13,000 to 15,000 clones, approximately 90% of them appearing once. The data originate from a study of blood T cell repertoires in COVID-19. The overall study: Spain, Italy and the United States supplied samples that represented acute and convalescent COVID-19.

V was shortened by 6 bases and J by 4 bases, with 11 bases between the two germline ends. The CDR3 is 13 residues long. This TCR was recovered from a human donor in a cohort sampled during active COVID-19. V and J are TRBV12-3 or TRBV12-4 and TRBJ2-3; D might be TRBD2 (6 bases). The sequencing input was peripheral blood. The CDR3 sequence: CASREGLPDTQYF. CDR3 in DNA: TGTGCCAGCAGGGAGGGGCTGCCAGATACGCAGTATTTT.